This TCR beta chain derives from a study of T-cell memory formation after mild COVID-19 (dated by TCRdb to the early 2020s). A note on the overall study: TCR sequence clusters from the two donors were found to be largely donor specific. In a couple of donors, T-cell clones that expanded and contracted after mild COVID-19 were tracked by sequencing TCRalpha and TCRbeta repertoires over time. Two young, previously healthy adult volunteers made up the cohort, one male and one female. The paper's findings and limits, for the study overall: The second-wave clones that peaked on day 37 were not confirmed to be SARS-CoV-2 specific. Contracting CD4+ clones were located mainly in the CM and EM memory subsets, whereas CD8+ clones were found to be enriched in EMRA. The study included only a couple of mild cases, and larger cohorts that include severe cases with pre-infection samples were judged to be necessary. The detection of some responding clones in pre-infection memory suggests that pre-existing cross-reactive memory T cells joined the SARS-CoV-2 response. From day 15 to 85, contracting clones showed balanced CD4/CD8 phenotypes, whereas a second wave of clones that expanded from day 15 to 37 leaned towards CD4+.

Data came from an Illumina NovaSeq 6000. TCRalpha and TCRbeta cDNA libraries were built by 5'RACE with constant-segment primers, adding sample barcodes and unique molecular identifiers. Trizol reagent was used to extract RNA from every sample. Library amplification was performed in two PCR steps, and a second sample barcode and Illumina TruSeq adapters were introduced in the second step. The libraries were sequenced on an Illumina NovaSeq using 2 x 150 bp paired-end reads. The authors processed their data as follows. Demultiplexing of reads and collapsing into UMI-guided consensus sequences were performed with migec v1.2.7. Using mixcr v2.1.11, the UMI consensuses were aligned to TRA and TRB V and J templates and assembled into clonotypes. Expanded or contracted clonotypes were those called significant by both edgeR and NoisET, with noise models trained on biological replicates. For edgeR calls, the thresholds were a false discovery rate-adjusted p below 0.01 and a log2 fold-change of 1. As an exploratory analysis of dynamics, max-normalized trajectories of the 1000 most abundant clonotypes were examined with PCA combined with hierarchical clustering. Each responding clone was given a CD4 or CD8 phenotype based on the CD4+ and CD8+ repertoires, which had been sequenced separately. The public reads were quality trimmed at Q25 with fastp and then assembled into clones with MiXCR by TCRdb, keeping productive beta chains. Here each entry gathers all rows of one CDR3 protein and keeps the most common genes and DNA. TCRdb's processing, not the authors' own work, is the source of the V and J calls. The sample data list nearly 110,000 distinct CDR3 sequences, and approximately 15% of these were observed just once. The ten largest clones add up to around 40% of the sample.

V loses 5 bases of germline sequence and J loses 6 bases, and the interval between the two ends is 17 bases. CDR1 and CDR2 are read off the germline V gene as SGHVS and FNYEAQ. The CDR3 sequence holds 14 residues, the cysteine and phenylalanine included. Only CDR3 DNA remains: 42 bases, in frame from the first base. PBMCs were isolated by Ficoll-Paque density gradient centrifugation. Worth noting for this clonotype: Which antigen it targets is not known. Base qualities were left out, and no much larger clone turns up one base away.

The rearranged segments are TRBV7-6 and TRBJ2-7; the best D guess is TRBD2, with 6 bases matching. The sequence was obtained from a man younger than 30 who had mild COVID-19 (a few samples of this study predate the infection). The sample titles of this study are shuffled in the database, so cell type and time point are left out; the donor was told from shared clones. The sample consisted of PBMCs or a T cell subset sorted from them (not recorded which). The encoded CDR3 is CASSLGGGPSEQYF. The DNA reads as follows: TGTGCCAGCAGCCTGGGAGGAGGGCCCTCCGAGCAGTACTTC.